One sample yielded the 12 T cell receptor beta chains listed below, sequenced in a study of cytomegalovirus exposure and HLA in healthy donors. PCR primers comprised 60 Vbeta and 13 Jbeta primers. Profiling relied on immunoSEQ multiplex PCR, and the TCRdb table lists in-frame clones only, not all of them. This sample has under 200,000 clones, with more than 60% found just once. Sample: PBMCs. These receptors were obtained from a male donor in good health and CMV-seronegative.

This clone was found once. The rearrangement uses TRBV19 and TRBJ2-1, with 9 positions matching TRBD1. Germline V gene sequence: CDR1 LNHDA, CDR2 SQIVND (reference sequence). CDR3 size: 12 residues. The J segment lost 9 bases and the V segment lost 5 bases, leaving 2 bases of the junction unmatched. In DNA, the CDR3 is TGTGCCAGTAGTGGACAGGGGAGTGAGCAGTTCTTC. Protein sequence: CASSGQGSEQFF.

This rearrangement joins TRBV14 to TRBJ1-1; 9 bases map to TRBD1. The V gene end was trimmed by 3 bases and the J gene end by 0 bases; junction bases not matched to a gene: 2. Germline values: CDR1 SGHDN, CDR2 FVKESK. The CDR3 contains 15 residues. DNA for the CDR3: TGTGCCAGCAGCCAGAGACAGGGGGTGAACACTGAAGCTTTCTTT. It codes for CASSQRQGVNTEAFF.

The chain carries TRBV29-1 and TRBJ1-2, with 8 bases aligning to TRBD1. This CDR3 contains 14 residues. Germline CDR1 and CDR2: SQVTM and ANQGSEA. V lost 3 bases to trimming and J lost 4 bases; unmatched junction nucleotides: 7. CDR3 region: CSVEDRARGYGYTF. In nucleotides, the CDR3 is TGCAGCGTTGAGGACAGGGCCCGGGGCTATGGCTACACCTTC.

The gene calls are TRBV27 and TRBJ2-7, with D tentatively TRBD1 (6 bases). CDR1 is MNHEY and CDR2 is SMNVEV in the germline V gene (reference sequence). V gave up 2 bases and J gave up 4 bases, with 15 bases separating them. CDR3 length: 15 amino acids. DNA for the CDR3: TGTGCCAGCAGTTTAACCAGCGCAGGACAGTACGAGCAGTACTTC. It encodes CASSLTSAGQYEQYF.

The chain couples TRBV5-1 to TRBJ2-1; 8 nucleotides agree with TRBD1. J was trimmed by 4 bases and V by 2 bases; bases with no gene match: 17. The CDR3 is 19 amino acids. Germline V CDR1 and CDR2: SGHRS, YFSETQ. DNA for the CDR3: TGCGCCAGCAGCTTCCGGGGTCAGGGGGCGGCCAACCTTTACAATGAGCAGTTCTTC. This sequence encodes CASSFRGQGAANLYNEQFF.

The chain recombines TRBV5-5 with TRBJ1-5; 10 positions agree with TRBD1. This CDR3 spans 18 amino acids. Germline assignment: CDR1 SGHKS and CDR2 YYEKEE (reference sequence). V trimming: 3 bases; J trimming: 0 bases; junction bases outside the gene matches: 9. The CDR3 nucleotides read TGTGCCAGCAGCTCCGGGACAGGGGCTGATACTAGCAATCAGCCCCAGCATTTT. Its translation: CASSSGTGADTSNQPQHF.

J is TRBJ2-1 and V is TRBV19, with 12 bases lining up with TRBD2. Germline CDR1 reads LNHDA; CDR2 reads SQIVND (reference sequence). J lost 0 bases, V lost 3 bases, and 0 bases had no gene match. The CDR3 has 16 amino acids. CDR3 loop: CASSMTSGGSYNEQFF. DNA of the CDR3: TGTGCCAGTAGTATGACTAGCGGGGGCTCCTACAATGAGCAGTTCTTC.

The rearrangement joins TRBV28 to TRBJ2-5; TRBD1 might be the D (5 bases). Matching the DNA end better, TRBJ2-7 makes the J call doubtful. The germline gives CDR1 MDHEN, CDR2 SYDVKM. The CDR3 runs to 14 residues. For the CDR3, the DNA is TGTGCCAGCACCATGGGGCCAGGGCAGTACGAGCAGTACTTC. This translates into CASTMGPGQYEQYF.

The V and J genes are TRBV27 and TRBJ2-3; D is unclear. Per germline, CDR1 MNHEY and CDR2 SMNVEV (reference sequence). The CDR3 is made up of 12 amino acids. With 2 bases removed from V and 8 bases from J, the gap between germline ends came to 8 bases. The CDR3 protein is CASSLVGGTQYF. The CDR3 DNA is TGTGCCAGCAGTTTAGTCGGCGGTACGCAGTATTTT.

There are a few counts of this clone. The chain combines TRBV10-3 with TRBJ1-1; D is undetermined. This CDR3 is built from 11 residues. The V and J ends lost 11 bases and 4 bases respectively, with 11 bases between them. Germline V gene lookup returns CDR1 ENHRY and CDR2 SYGVKD. The CDR3, as DNA: TGTGCCTTTAGCACGGGCACTGAAGCTTTCTTT. Its translation: CAFSTGTEAFF.

The chain employs TRBV27 and TRBJ2-5, with 10 bases lining up with TRBD1. This CDR3 has 19 residues. Germline V lookup: CDR1 MNHEY, CDR2 SMNVEV (reference sequence). V gave up 6 bases and J gave up 0 bases; unmatched junction bases: 16. The CDR3 DNA is TGTGCCAGCAGCCCTGTGGGCGGCGGGGGACAGGGGTACCAAGAGACCCAGTACTTC. It encodes CASSPVGGGGQGYQETQYF.

The chain combines TRBV5-1 with TRBJ1-1; D perhaps matches TRBD1 (5 bases). The CDR3 totals 15 residues. CDR1 SGHRS and CDR2 YFSETQ come from the germline V gene. V was clipped by 4 bases and J by 4 bases, with 17 bases between them. The CDR3 protein is CASSPPGPLGTEAFF. The CDR3 bases are TGCGCCAGCAGCCCACCAGGGCCCTTAGGCACTGAAGCTTTCTTT.